These 29 T cell receptor beta chains were sequenced from one sample in a study of identical twins. TCRdb called the 5' RACE reads again in MiXCR, with one record for every CDR3 protein. This table holds around 510,000 distinct CDR3 sequences, 13% to 15% found once. The sample was also linked to a second study, of yellow fever vaccine responses in identical twins.

Material: CD4+ T cells sorted from blood. The receptors were sampled from a woman between 18 and 30 years old in good health.

The chain recombines TRBV20-1 with TRBJ2-5; TRBD2 matches at 11 bases. The CDR3 has 15 residues. The V gene's germline CDR1 is DFQATT and CDR2 SNEGSKA (reference sequence). V gave up 6 bases and J gave up 2 bases; unmatched junction bases: 8. The CDR3 loop is CSALPGLAVQETQYF. CDR3 bases: TGCAGTGCGCTCCCGGGACTAGCGGTTCAAGAGACCCAGTACTTC.

This clonotype was seen a handful of times. V is TRBV2 and J is TRBJ2-4, with 7 bases fitting TRBD2. Germline V lookup: CDR1 SNHLY, CDR2 FYNNEI. V shed 8 bases, J shed 1 base, and the junction held 2 bases outside the gene matches. The CDR3 runs 13 residues. CDR3 loop: CASRREAKNIQYF. CDR3 sequence (DNA): TGTGCCAGCCGGCGGGAGGCCAAAAACATTCAGTACTTC. The full variable domain, completed using reference TRBV2 and TRBJ2-4, is EPEVTQTPSHQVTQMGQEVILRCVPISNHLYFYWYRQILGQKVEFLVSFYNNEISEKSEIFDDQFSVERPDGSNFTLKIRSTKLEDSAMYFCASRREAKNIQYFGAGTRLSVL.

The genes are TRBV6-5 and TRBJ2-1; the match to TRBD2 covers 9 bases. The junction had 7 bases not matched to a gene; V was cut back by 0 bases and J by 4 bases. Germline V gene data show CDR1 as MNHEY and CDR2 as SVGAGI. The CDR3 is 17 amino acids. CDR3 DNA sequence: TGTGCCAGCAGTTACTCGATGGGCAGCGGGGGGTACAATGAGCAGTTCTTC. It is translated as CASSYSMGSGGYNEQFF.

This clonotype appeared a few times. J is TRBJ2-1 and V is TRBV9, with D maybe TRBD2 (6 bases). V lost 0 bases and J 8 bases, leaving 15 bases between the germline ends. The CDR3 consists of 15 residues. The germline V gene has CDR1 SGDLS and CDR2 YYNGEE. CDR3 sequence (DNA): TGTGCCAGCAGCGTAGGTGCGACCGTAGCGGATGAGCAGTTCTTC. It yields the protein CASSVGATVADEQFF.

This clonotype has more than one count but fewer than ten. J is TRBJ1-1 and V is TRBV6-5; TRBD1 matches at 9 bases. In germline, CDR1 is MNHEY, CDR2 SVGAGI. This CDR3 spans 14 amino acids. Losses at the gene ends were 0 bases for V and 12 bases for J; bases not matched to a gene: 8. The CDR3, as DNA: TGTGCCAGCAGTTACTCGAGGCGGGACAGGGTTTCTTTCTTT. Translated, it gives CASSYSRRDRVSFF.

The rearrangement links TRBV10-3 to TRBJ2-7; no definite D call. The germline V gene encodes CDR1 ENHRY and CDR2 SYGVKD. CDR3 length equals 14 residues. V was clipped by 4 bases and J by 6 bases, with 16 bases between them. The CDR3 spells CAISAGIYSGEQYF. CDR3 DNA: TGTGCCATCAGTGCAGGAATCTATTCTGGCGAGCAGTACTTC.

V gene TRBV20-1 combines with J gene TRBJ1-2, with TRBD1 identical over 8 bases. The CDR3 is 13 amino acids. The ends lost 3 bases at V and 12 bases at J; junction bases unmatched: 12. Germline CDR1 DFQATT, CDR2 SNEGSKA (reference sequence). The DNA for the CDR3 is TGCAGTGCTAGTGTCGTCCAGGGGGCATTGGACACCTTC. Protein sequence: CSASVVQGALDTF.

This clonotype was counted many times. The rearrangement links TRBV29-1 to TRBJ1-4, with a tentative D call TRBD1 (5 bases). V gave up 6 bases and J gave up 7 bases, with 15 bases separating them. Germline CDR1 reads SQVTM; CDR2 reads ANQGSEA. The CDR3 loop spans 13 amino acids. CDR3 sequence reads: CSVPGPAGEKLFF. The CDR3 coding sequence is TGCAGCGTCCCGGGACCGGCTGGTGAAAAACTGTTTTTT.

In this sample, this clonotype turned up a few times. The chain couples TRBV7-8 to TRBJ2-7, with D perhaps TRBD1 (6 bases). The CDR3 is made up of 14 amino acids. V shed 5 bases and J shed 0 bases, with 11 bases lying between them. CDR1 is SGHVS, CDR2 FQNEAQ, per germline. CDR3 sequence reads: CASSRGQSSYEQYF. The CDR3 nucleotides read TGTGCCAGCAGCAGAGGACAGAGCTCCTACGAGCAGTACTTC.

This clonotype was detected ten times or more. V gene TRBV2 combines with J gene TRBJ2-7, with 10 bases identical to TRBD2. V was clipped by 1 base and J by 7 bases; unmatched bases: 16. Germline CDR1 and CDR2: SNHLY and FYNNEI. CDR3 length: 18 amino acids. The CDR3 DNA sequence: TGTGCCAGCAGTGAAGTAGCGGGAGGACGCTCTTGGATTCGGGAGCAGTACTTC. Amino acid sequence: CASSEVAGGRSWIREQYF.

This clonotype was seen a handful of times. The gene calls are TRBV25-1 and TRBJ2-1, with a tentative D call TRBD2 (5 bases). The CDR3 contains 15 residues. From germline, CDR1 is MGHDK and CDR2 SYGVNS. V was clipped by 3 bases and J by 3 bases, with 12 bases between them. CDR3 in amino acids: CASSEEDRDYNEQFF. The CDR3 bases are TGTGCCAGCAGTGAGGAGGACCGAGACTACAATGAGCAGTTCTTC.

This clonotype was picked up a small number of times. V is TRBV15 and J is TRBJ2-7; 7 bases line up with TRBD1. CDR3 length equals 14 residues. Germline V gives CDR1 LNHNV, CDR2 YYDKDF (reference sequence). V was pared by 2 bases and J by 3 bases, with 4 bases of the junction left unmatched. The CDR3 spells CATSRPSGGYEQYF. In DNA form, the CDR3 reads TGTGCCACCAGCAGACCCTCAGGGGGCTACGAGCAGTACTTC. Based on the CDR3 plus reference TRBV15 and TRBJ2-7, the full variable domain is DAMVIQNPRYQVTQFGKPVTLSCSQTLNHNVMYWYQQKSSQAPKLLFHYYDKDFNNEADTPDNFQSRRPNTSFCFLDIRSPGLGDTAMYLCATSRPSGGYEQYFGPGTRLTVT.

J is TRBJ2-1 and V is TRBV10-3, with D perhaps TRBD2 (6 bases). V was clipped by 4 bases and J by 5 bases, with 15 bases between them. Germline-derived CDR1 and CDR2 are ENHRY and SYGVKD. CDR3 length: 15 residues. The CDR3 loop reads CAISGLASVNNEQFF. CDR3 nucleotides: TGTGCCATCAGTGGTCTGGCTAGCGTTAACAATGAGCAGTTCTTC.

This clonotype was observed a few times. This chain links TRBV20-1 with TRBJ2-5, with D unclear. V dropped 1 base and J dropped 5 bases, with 8 bases sitting between them. CDR1 DFQATT and CDR2 SNEGSKA come from the germline V gene (reference sequence). The CDR3 runs 12 residues. The chain's CDR3 is CSARGRRETQYF. The CDR3 nucleotides read TGCAGTGCTAGAGGAAGAAGGGAGACCCAGTACTTC.

In this sample, this clonotype turned up many times. In nucleotides, the CDR3 is TGTGCCAGCAGCCTTAGCGGGAGGGAGCGCAATGAGCAGTTCTTC. This encodes CASSLSGRERNEQFF. The gene calls are TRBV12-3 or TRBV12-4 and TRBJ2-1, with 11 positions matching TRBD2. J gave up 6 bases and V 6 bases, and 7 bases lay outside the gene matches. The CDR3 extends over 15 amino acids.

In this sample, this clonotype turned up a few times. The chain uses TRBV3-1 and TRBJ2-1; possibly TRBD1 or TRBD2 for D (5 bases each). Trimming pared 0 bases from V and 4 bases from J, leaving 10 bases between. The CDR3 spans 15 residues. Germline-derived CDR1 and CDR2 are LGHDT and YNNKEL (reference sequence). The DNA of the CDR3 is TGTGCCAGCAGCCAAGAAGGGACCCTTTACAATGAGCAGTTCTTC. It translates to CASSQEGTLYNEQFF.

J is TRBJ1-2 and V is TRBV7-8; a weak D match, TRBD1 (5 bases). Germline CDR1 is SGHVS and CDR2 is FQNEAQ. Trimming removed 1 base from V and 4 bases from J, with 13 bases in between. The CDR3 runs 15 residues. The CDR3 bases are TGTGCCAGCAGCTTAGGTGGAGTGGGGGGCTATGGCTACACCTTC. It encodes CASSLGGVGGYGYTF. The full variable domain, with the rest looked up from reference TRBV7-8 and TRBJ1-2, is GAGVSQSPRYKVAKRGQDVALRCDPISGHVSLFWYQQALGQGPEFLTYFQNEAQLDKSGLPSDRFFAERPEGSVSTLKIQRTQQEDSAVYLCASSLGGVGGYGYTFGSGTRLTVV.

The chain recombines TRBV12-3 or TRBV12-4 with TRBJ2-7; no reliable D call. V lost 3 bases, J lost 0 bases, and 15 bases lay in between. The CDR3 totals 16 residues. The CDR3 nucleotides read TGTGCCAGCAGTTTTGTTAGTTCGGGTTTCTCCTACGAGCAGTACTTC. Amino acids: CASSFVSSGFSYEQYF.

This CDR3 reads CASSQSGSEEKLFF. In DNA form, the CDR3 reads TGTGCCAGCAGCCAAAGTGGGAGTGAGGAAAAACTGTTTTTT. The rearrangement links TRBV4-2 to TRBJ1-4; D not certain. Deletions cut 2 bases from V and 8 bases from J, with 12 bases between. Germline V CDR1 and CDR2: LGHNA, YNFKEQ. The CDR3 is 14 amino acids.

The rearrangement joins TRBV5-1 to TRBJ2-7; a weak D match, TRBD2 (5 bases). Germline V lookup: CDR1 SGHRS, CDR2 YFSETQ. Trimming removed 2 bases from V and 1 base from J, with 13 bases in between. The CDR3 runs to 15 residues. The CDR3 nucleotides read TGCGCCAGCAGCTTAAGGTCCGGGGAATCCTACGAGCAGTACTTC. The encoded protein is CASSLRSGESYEQYF.

This clonotype showed up many times. Germline is not matched at one junction end, which may reflect a read error. The DNA for the CDR3 is TGTGCCAGCAGTTTATTAGCGGGAGGGTCCTACGAGCAGTACTTC. This codes for CASSLLAGGSYEQYF. The chain carries TRBV5-1 and TRBJ2-7; the match to TRBD2 covers 11 bases. Germline assignment: CDR1 SGHRS and CDR2 YFSETQ. This CDR3 region has 15 residues.

The CDR3 reads CASSGTTAGEQYF. The DNA for the CDR3 is TGTGCCAGCAGCGGGACTACCGCAGGCGAGCAGTACTTC. The chain carries TRBV12-3 or TRBV12-4 and TRBJ2-7, with 7 nucleotides matching TRBD2. Unmatched junction bases numbered 8, after V lost 6 bases and J lost 6 bases. The CDR3 sequence is 13 residues long.

This clonotype was detected a few times. The V and J genes are TRBV7-6 and TRBJ2-1, with 12 bases fitting TRBD2. The CDR3 spans 16 residues. CDR1 is SGHVS, CDR2 FNYEAQ, per germline. The J segment lost 4 bases and the V segment lost 3 bases, leaving 4 bases of the junction unmatched. The CDR3 loop reads CASSFSGLAGYNEQFF. CDR3 coding DNA: TGTGCCAGCAGCTTCTCCGGACTAGCGGGGTACAATGAGCAGTTCTTC.

This clonotype was counted a few times. The V gene is TRBV7-6, the J gene TRBJ1-2, with D tentatively TRBD1 (6 bases). The CDR3 runs 15 residues. Germline-derived CDR1 and CDR2 are SGHVS and FNYEAQ. Trimming pared 5 bases from V and 7 bases from J, leaving 20 bases between. This CDR3 reads CASSRDGGAHFGYTF. CDR3 DNA sequence: TGTGCCAGCAGCCGTGACGGGGGGGCGCATTTTGGCTACACCTTC.

In this sample, this clonotype turned up a few times. The rearrangement joins TRBV5-1 to TRBJ2-2; weak D call: TRBD1 (6 bases). The CDR3 has 15 amino acids. Germline V gene data show CDR1 as SGHRS and CDR2 as YFSETQ. V lost 4 bases, J lost 1 base, and 11 bases lay in between. This chain's CDR3 is CASSPSQGNTGELFF. The CDR3 bases are TGCGCCAGCAGCCCCTCACAGGGGAACACCGGGGAGCTGTTTTTT. Looking up the rest from reference TRBV5-1 and TRBJ2-2 gives the full variable domain: KAGVTQTPRYLIKTRGQQVTLSCSPISGHRSVSWYQQTPGQGLQFLFEYFSETQRNKGNFPGRFSGRQFSNSRSEMNVSTLELGDSALYLCASSPSQGNTGELFFGEGSRLTVL.

This clonotype occurred a few times. This chain joins TRBV29-1 and TRBJ1-1, with 10 bases lining up with TRBD1. V gave up 6 bases and J gave up 5 bases; unmatched junction bases: 3. Germline values: CDR1 SQVTM, CDR2 ANQGSEA. This CDR3 has 12 amino acids. This chain's CDR3 is CSVVGQGTEAFF. CDR3 nucleotide sequence: TGCAGCGTCGTGGGACAGGGGACTGAAGCTTTCTTT.

The rearrangement links TRBV6-2 or TRBV6-3 to TRBJ1-5; 7 bases are shared with TRBD1. CDR3 length: 15 amino acids. The V segment lost 6 bases and the J segment 7 bases; nucleotides outside the gene matches: 12. Germline V gives CDR1 MNHEY, CDR2 SVGEGT. CDR3 sequence: CASRSARGPGQPQHF. The CDR3 DNA is TGTGCCAGCAGATCGGCAAGGGGGCCGGGGCAGCCCCAGCATTTT.

This clonotype was picked up a small number of times. The J gene is TRBJ2-1, the V gene TRBV28, with D perhaps matching TRBD2 (5 bases). The CDR3 runs to 14 residues. V was cut by 1 base and J by 8 bases, with 12 bases left in between. CDR1 MDHEN and CDR2 SYDVKM come from the germline V gene. The CDR3 loop reads CASSLFRGLDEQFF. CDR3 bases: TGTGCCAGCAGTTTATTCCGAGGACTGGATGAGCAGTTCTTC.

Remarks on this clonotype: A much larger clone lies a single base off, so this may be a read error. This chain uses TRBV7-9 with TRBJ1-6; D uncertain. The length of the CDR3 is 11 residues. Per germline, CDR1 SEHNR and CDR2 FQNEAQ (reference sequence). CDR3 sequence reads: CASSLNEALYF. In nucleotides, the CDR3 is TGTGCCAGCAGCTTAAACGAGGCCCTCTACTTT.